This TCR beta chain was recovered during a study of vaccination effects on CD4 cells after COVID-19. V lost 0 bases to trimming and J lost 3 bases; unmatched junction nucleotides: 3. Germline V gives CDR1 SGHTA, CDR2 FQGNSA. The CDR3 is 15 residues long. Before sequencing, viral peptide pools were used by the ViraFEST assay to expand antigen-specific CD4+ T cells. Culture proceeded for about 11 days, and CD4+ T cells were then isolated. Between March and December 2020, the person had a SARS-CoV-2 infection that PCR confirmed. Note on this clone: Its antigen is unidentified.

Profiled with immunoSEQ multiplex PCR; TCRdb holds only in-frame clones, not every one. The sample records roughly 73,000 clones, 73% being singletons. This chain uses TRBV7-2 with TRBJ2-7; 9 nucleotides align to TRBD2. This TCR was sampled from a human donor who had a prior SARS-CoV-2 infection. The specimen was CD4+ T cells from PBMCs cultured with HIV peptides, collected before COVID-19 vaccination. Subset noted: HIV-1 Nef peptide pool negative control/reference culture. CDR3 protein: CASSLALAGYYEQYF. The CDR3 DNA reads TGTGCCAGCAGCTTAGCCCTAGCGGGGTACTACGAGCAGTACTTC.